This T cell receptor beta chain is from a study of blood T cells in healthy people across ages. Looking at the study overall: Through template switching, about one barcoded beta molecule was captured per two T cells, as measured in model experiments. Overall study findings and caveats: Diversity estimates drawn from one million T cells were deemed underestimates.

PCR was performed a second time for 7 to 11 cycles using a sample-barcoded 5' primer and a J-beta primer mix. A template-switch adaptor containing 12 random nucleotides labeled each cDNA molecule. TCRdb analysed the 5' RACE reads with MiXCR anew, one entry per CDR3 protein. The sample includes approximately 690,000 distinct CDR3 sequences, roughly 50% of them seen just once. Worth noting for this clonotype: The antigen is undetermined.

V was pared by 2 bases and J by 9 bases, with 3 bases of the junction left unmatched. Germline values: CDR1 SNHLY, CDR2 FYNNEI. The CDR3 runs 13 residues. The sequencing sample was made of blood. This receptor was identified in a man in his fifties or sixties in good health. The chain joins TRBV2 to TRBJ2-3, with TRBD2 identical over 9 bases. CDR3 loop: CASSESSGGTQYF. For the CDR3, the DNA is TGTGCCAGCAGTGAAAGTAGCGGGGGAACGCAGTATTTT.